This T cell receptor beta chain was recorded in a study of T cell clonotyping in hematopoietic cell transplantation. Libraries were prepared by immunoSEQ multiplex PCR; TCRdb keeps only in-frame clonotypes and omits some of them. The table shows approximately 10,000 clones, with 51% occurring only once. CDR1 is MNHEY, CDR2 SMNVEV, per germline (reference sequence). The CDR3 sequence is 13 residues long. With 5 bases removed from V and 4 bases from J, the gap between germline ends came to 11 bases. This clone has more than one count but fewer than ten. The chain employs TRBV27 and TRBJ1-1; D might be TRBD1 (5 bases). This receptor was taken from a female patient in her fifties who had an allogeneic stem cell transplant from an unrelated donor, so the T cells may come from the graft donor. Some clones in this sample may be carry-over from other donors' samples. The starting material was peripheral blood mononuclear cells, obtained 100 days after allogeneic stem cell transplant. The chain's CDR3 is CASSPPGGTEAFF. CDR3 nucleotides: TGTGCCAGCAGTCCCCCGGGGGGCACTGAAGCTTTCTTT.